The present entry profiles one T cell receptor (beta chain) with its context. J was trimmed by 0 bases and V by 3 bases; bases with no gene match: 11. The CDR3 totals 17 residues. Germline V gives CDR1 SGHAT, CDR2 FQNNGV. The data were obtained in a study of identical twins. Using its own MiXCR run on the 5' RACE reads, TCRdb lists one record per CDR3 protein. In the table there are around 1.7 million distinct CDR3 sequences, less than 35% of which are singletons. The origin of this receptor is a newborn girl in good health. Sequencing was performed on cord blood. The chain combines TRBV11-2 with TRBJ2-7, with 7 bases matching TRBD2. The CDR3 DNA is TGTGCCAGCAGCTTGGGGGGGGGTTTCTTTAGCTCCTACGAGCAGTACTTC. Residues: CASSLGGGFFSSYEQYF.